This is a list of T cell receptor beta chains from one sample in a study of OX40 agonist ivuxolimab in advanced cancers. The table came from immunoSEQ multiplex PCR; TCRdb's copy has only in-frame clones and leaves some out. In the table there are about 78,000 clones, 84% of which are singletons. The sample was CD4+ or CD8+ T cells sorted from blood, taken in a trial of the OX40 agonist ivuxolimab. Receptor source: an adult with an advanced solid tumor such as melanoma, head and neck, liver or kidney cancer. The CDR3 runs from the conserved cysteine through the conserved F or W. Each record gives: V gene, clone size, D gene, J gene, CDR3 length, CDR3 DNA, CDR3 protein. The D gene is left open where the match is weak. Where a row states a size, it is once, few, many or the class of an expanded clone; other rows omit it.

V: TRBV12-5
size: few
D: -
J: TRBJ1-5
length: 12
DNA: TGTGCTAGTGGCAGGGTGAATCAGCCCCAGCATTTT
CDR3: CASGRVNQPQHF

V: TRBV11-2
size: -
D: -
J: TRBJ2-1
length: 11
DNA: TGTGCCAGCAGCTTCTACAATGAGCAGTTCTTC
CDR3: CASSFYNEQFF

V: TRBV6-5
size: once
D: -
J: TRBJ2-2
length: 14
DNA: TGTGCCAGCACCCCTTTGGGGGGCACCGGGGAGCTGTTTTTT
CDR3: CASTPLGGTGELFF

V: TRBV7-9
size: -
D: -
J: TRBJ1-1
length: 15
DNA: TGTGCCAGCAGCTTACGGGCGCTTAAGGACACTGAAGCTTTCTTT
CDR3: CASSLRALKDTEAFF

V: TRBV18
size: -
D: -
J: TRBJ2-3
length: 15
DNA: TGTGCCAGCTCACCACCGCTAGCCGGCACAGATACGCAGTATTTT
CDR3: CASSPPLAGTDTQYF

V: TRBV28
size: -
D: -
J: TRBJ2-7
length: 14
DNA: TGTGCCAGCAGGGCTAGCGTGTTCGCCTACGAGCAGTACTTC
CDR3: CASRASVFAYEQYF

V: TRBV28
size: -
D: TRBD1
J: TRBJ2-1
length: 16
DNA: TGTGCCAGCAGTTTAACCGGGACAGGGATTTACAATGAGCAGTTCTTC
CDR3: CASSLTGTGIYNEQFF

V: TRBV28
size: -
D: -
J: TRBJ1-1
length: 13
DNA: TGTGCCAGCAGTTGGAATGGGAACACTGAAGCTTTCTTT
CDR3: CASSWNGNTEAFF

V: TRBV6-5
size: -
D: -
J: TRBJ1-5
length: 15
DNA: TGTGCCAGCGGTCCCCTGAGGAGAGGCAATCAGCCCCAGCATTTT
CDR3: CASGPLRRGNQPQHF

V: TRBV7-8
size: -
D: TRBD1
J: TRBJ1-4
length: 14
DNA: TGTGCCAGCAGCTTAGGACAGGGTCATGGAAAACTGTTTTTT
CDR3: CASSLGQGHGKLFF

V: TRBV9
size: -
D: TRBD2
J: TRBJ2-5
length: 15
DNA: TGTGCCAGCAGCGTCGCGACTAGCGGAGGAGGGAGCCAGTACTTC
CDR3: CASSVATSGGGSQYF

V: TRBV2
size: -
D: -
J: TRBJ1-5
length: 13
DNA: TGTGCCAGCATGTATGGGGAAAATCAGCCCCAGCATTTT
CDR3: CASMYGENQPQHF

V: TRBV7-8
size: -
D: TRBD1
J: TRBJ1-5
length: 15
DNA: TGTGCCAGCAGAGCCCGGACAGGGAATGATCAGCCCCAGCATTTT
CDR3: CASRARTGNDQPQHF

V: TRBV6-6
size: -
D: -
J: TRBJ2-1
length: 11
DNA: TGTGCCAGCAGTTACACCAATGAGCAGTTCTTC
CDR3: CASSYTNEQFF

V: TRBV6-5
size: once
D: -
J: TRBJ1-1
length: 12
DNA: TGTGCCAGCAGTTACGGGAAGTTCTCAGCTTTCTTT
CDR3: CASSYGKFSAFF

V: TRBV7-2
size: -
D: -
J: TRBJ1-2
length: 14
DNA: TGTGCCAGCAGCTTAGCGGCAGGGACGGTTGGCTACACCTTC
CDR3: CASSLAAGTVGYTF

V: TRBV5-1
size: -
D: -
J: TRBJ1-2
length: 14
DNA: TGCGCCAGCAGCCCACAGGGTTCTAACTATGGCTACACCTTC
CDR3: CASSPQGSNYGYTF

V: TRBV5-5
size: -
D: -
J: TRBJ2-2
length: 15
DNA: TGTGCCAGCAGCTCGGAGACAGTGTACACCGGGGAGCTGTTTTTT
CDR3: CASSSETVYTGELFF

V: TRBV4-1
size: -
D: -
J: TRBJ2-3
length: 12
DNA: TGCGCCAGCAGCCAAGTAGCCGATACGCAGTATTTT
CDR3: CASSQVADTQYF

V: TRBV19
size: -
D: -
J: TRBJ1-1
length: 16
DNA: TGTGCCAGTCGGCCCCGAGGGGCCGCATGGAACACTGAAGCTTTCTTT
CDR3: CASRPRGAAWNTEAFF

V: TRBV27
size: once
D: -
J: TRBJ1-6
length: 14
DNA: TGTGCCAGCAGTTTCAGACAGGAAACCTCACCCCTCCACTTT
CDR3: CASSFRQETSPLHF

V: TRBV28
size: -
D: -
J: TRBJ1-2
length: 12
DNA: TGTGCCAGCAGTTCCCCAAGCTATGGCTACACCTTC
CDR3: CASSSPSYGYTF

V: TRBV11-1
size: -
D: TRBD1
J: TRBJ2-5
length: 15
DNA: TGTGCCAGCAGCTTAAACAGGGGTTCCCAAGAGACCCAGTACTTC
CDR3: CASSLNRGSQETQYF

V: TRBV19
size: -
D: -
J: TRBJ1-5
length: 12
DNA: TGTGCCAGTAGAAAGGGGTCAAGGGCCCAGCATTTT
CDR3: CASRKGSRAQHF

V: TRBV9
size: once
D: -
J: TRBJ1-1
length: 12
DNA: TGTGCCAGCAGCGTGGCGGGAACTGAAGCTTTCTTT
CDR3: CASSVAGTEAFF

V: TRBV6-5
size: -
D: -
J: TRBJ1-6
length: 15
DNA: TGTGCCAGCACTAATAGAGAGGCTAGAGATTCACCCCTCCACTTT
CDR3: CASTNREARDSPLHF

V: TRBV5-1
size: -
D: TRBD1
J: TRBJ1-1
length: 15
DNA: TGCGCCAGCAGCTTCCGACAGGGGAGGGACACTGAAGCTTTCTTT
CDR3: CASSFRQGRDTEAFF

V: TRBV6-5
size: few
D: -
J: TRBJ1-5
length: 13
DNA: TGTGCCAGCAGTTACGCGACCAATCAGCCCCAGCATTTT
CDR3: CASSYATNQPQHF

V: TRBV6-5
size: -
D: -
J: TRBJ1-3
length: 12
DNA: TGTGCCAGTGGACCATCTGGAAACACCATATATTTT
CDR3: CASGPSGNTIYF

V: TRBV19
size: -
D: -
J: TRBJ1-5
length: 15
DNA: TGTGCCAGTAGTACCCATCCAGGGGCCGTTCAGCCCCAGCATTTT
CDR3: CASSTHPGAVQPQHF

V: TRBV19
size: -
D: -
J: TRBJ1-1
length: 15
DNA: TGTGCCAGTAGTTGGAGGAGGGGGTCGAACACTGAAGCTTTCTTT
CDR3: CASSWRRGSNTEAFF

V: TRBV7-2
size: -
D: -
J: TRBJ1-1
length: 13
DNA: TGTGCCAGCAGCTTAGCGCAGGAAGTTCAAGCTTTCTTT
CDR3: CASSLAQEVQAFF

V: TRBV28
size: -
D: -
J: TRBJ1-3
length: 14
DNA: TGTGCCAGCAGTTTAACCAGGGTTGGAAACACCATATATTTT
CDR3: CASSLTRVGNTIYF

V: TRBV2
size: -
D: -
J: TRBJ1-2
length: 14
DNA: TGTGCCAGCAGTGTCGGGGCGGGCTTAGTCGGCTACACCTTC
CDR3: CASSVGAGLVGYTF

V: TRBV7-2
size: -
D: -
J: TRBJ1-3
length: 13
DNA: TGTGCCAGCAGCTTAGAAACGGGAAACACCATATATTTT
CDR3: CASSLETGNTIYF

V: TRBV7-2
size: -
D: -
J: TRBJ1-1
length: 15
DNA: TGTGCCAGCAGCTTACAAGGACGGGGGAACACTGAAGCTTTCTTT
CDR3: CASSLQGRGNTEAFF